The T cell receptor (beta chain) under discussion was sequenced for a study of T cell clones after liver transplantation. Looking at the study overall: In this trial, immunosuppression withdrawal was attempted within 2 years of liver transplant. General study findings and limits: Small, mixed patient groups and varying post-transplant times limit these conclusions.

As for this clone: Its antigen is as yet unknown.

Repertoires were generated with immunoSEQ multiplex PCR, while TCRdb's copy carries only in-frame clones and drops some. The sample yields 12,000 to 15,000 clones, roughly 84% seen once. J was trimmed by 6 bases and V by 5 bases; bases with no gene match: 22. Looked up from germline, CDR1 is SGHVS and CDR2 is FQNEAQ. This CDR3 contains 21 residues. V usage is TRBV7-8 and J usage is TRBJ2-3; TRBD2 matches at 14 bases. The sequence derives from a human patient who received a liver transplant. The graft donor may be the source of some T cells. The material was CD8+ T cells from blood, obtained around 44 months after liver transplant. The DNA for the CDR3 is TGTGCCAGCAGCCATGCTTCCGGGACTAGCGGGGGAGCACACAGTTTTGATACGCAGTATTTT. This gives the protein CASSHASGTSGGAHSFDTQYF.